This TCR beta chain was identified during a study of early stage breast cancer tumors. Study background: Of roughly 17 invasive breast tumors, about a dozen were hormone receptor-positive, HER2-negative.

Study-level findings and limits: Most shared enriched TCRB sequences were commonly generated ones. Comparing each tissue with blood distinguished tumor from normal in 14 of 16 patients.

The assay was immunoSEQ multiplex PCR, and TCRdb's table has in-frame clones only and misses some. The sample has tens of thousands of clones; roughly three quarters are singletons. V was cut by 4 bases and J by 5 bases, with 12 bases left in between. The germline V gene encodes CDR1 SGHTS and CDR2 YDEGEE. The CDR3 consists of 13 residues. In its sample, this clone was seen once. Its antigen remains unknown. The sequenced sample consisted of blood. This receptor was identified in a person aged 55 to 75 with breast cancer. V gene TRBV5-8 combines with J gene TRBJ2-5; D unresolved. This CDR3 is CASSLVNGETQYF. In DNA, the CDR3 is TGTGCCAGCAGCCTAGTTAACGGCGAGACCCAGTACTTC.